The clone carrying this TCR beta chain was seen ten or more times. The data derive from a study of T-cell memory formation after mild COVID-19. The TCR alpha and TCR beta cDNA libraries, bearing sample barcodes and UMIs, were generated by 5'RACE using constant-segment primers. From the 5' RACE reads, TCRdb called clonotypes with MiXCR, one entry per CDR3 protein. Among about 110,000 distinct CDR3 sequences listed, roughly 12% were seen once. Germline V gene data show CDR1 as DFQATT and CDR2 as SNEGSKA (reference sequence). The V and J ends lost 3 bases and 8 bases, in that order; junction bases with no gene match: 6. The CDR3 covers 14 residues.

Sequenced: PBMCs or a T cell subset sorted from them (not recorded which). V usage is TRBV20-1 and J usage is TRBJ2-1; 11 nucleotides agree with TRBD2. This TCR was sampled from an adult woman who had mild COVID-19 (a few samples of this study predate the infection). Cell type and time point are not known. The CDR3 DNA reads as TGCAGTGCTAGCCCTCTAGCGGGGGGTTATGAGCAGTTCTTC. It specifies CSASPLAGGYEQFF.